These T cell receptor beta chains were read from a single sample in a study of CD8 T cells in Susac syndrome. TCRdb recomputed calls from the immunoSEQ multiplex PCR reads with MiXCR, one row per CDR3 protein. The table has approximately 180,000 distinct CDR3 sequences, around 94% seen once. The sample consisted of CD4+ T cells from PBMCs. The receptors stem from a human donor with Susac syndrome. Both conserved end residues are part of each CDR3. The D gene is left open where the match is weak. Not every row has a clone size; where given, it reads once, few, many or a size class.

j_call d_call v_call clone_size cdr3_nt cdr3_aa
TRBJ2-5 - TRBV20-1 - TGCAGTGCTAGAGACCATATGGAGACCCAGTACTTC CSARDHMETQYF
TRBJ1-5 - TRBV19 - TGTGCCAGTAGTTTCCTTGGGAATCAGCCCCAGCATTTT CASSFLGNQPQHF
TRBJ1-1 TRBD1 TRBV19 - TGTGCCAGTAGTCGCCGGGACAGGAACACTGAAGCTTTCTTT CASSRRDRNTEAFF
TRBJ2-1 - TRBV20-1 - TGCAGTGCTAGAAACGTTAGCGTAACCTACAATGAGCAGTTCTTC CSARNVSVTYNEQFF
TRBJ1-2 TRBD1 TRBV20-1 - TGCAGTGCTCAGACAGGGTCGCGTGGCTACACCTTC CSAQTGSRGYTF
TRBJ2-3 - TRBV30 - TGTGCCTGGAGTCCACCGACAGGGAGGGCAGATACGCAGTATTTT CAWSPPTGRADTQYF
TRBJ2-1 TRBD2 TRBV30 - TGTGCCTCGACTAGCGGGAGGGGTGAGCAGTTCTTC CASTSGRGEQFF
TRBJ2-3 TRBD2 TRBV30 - TGTGCCTGGAGTGCGAATGCGGGAGGAGGAGATACGCAGTATTTT CAWSANAGGGDTQYF
TRBJ1-6 TRBD1 TRBV5-1 - TGCGCCAGCAGCCAAAGACAGGGAAGGAGTAATTCACCCCTCCACTTT CASSQRQGRSNSPLHF
TRBJ2-1 - TRBV28 - TGTGCCAGCAGCTCCGGGACGGCCGGGAATGAGCAGTTCTTC CASSSGTAGNEQFF
TRBJ1-2 TRBD1 TRBV7-9 - TGTGCCAGCAGCTCCTACAGGGGCTCATATGGCTACACCTTC CASSSYRGSYGYTF
TRBJ2-7 - TRBV6-2/TRBV6-3 - TGTGCCATCTCGGACGGGTACGAGCAGTACTTC CAISDGYEQYF
TRBJ2-4 - TRBV7-2 - TGTGCCAGCAGCTTAGGGCCTGGGGGGGCGGGGAACATTCAGTACTTC CASSLGPGGAGNIQYF
TRBJ2-5 - TRBV20-1 - TGCAGTGCTACGGTCCAAGAGACCCAGTACTTC CSATVQETQYF
TRBJ1-2 TRBD1 TRBV30 once TGTGCCTGCCGGGACAGGGAGGTTCGCGATCGCTACACCTTC CACRDREVRDRYTF
TRBJ1-2 - TRBV5-1 - TGCGCCAGCAGCTTGCGGGGCGAGGCTAACTATGGCTACACCTTC CASSLRGEANYGYTF
TRBJ2-3 - TRBV9 - TGTGCCAGCAGCTCTACCGGGGCAGATACGCAGTATTTT CASSSTGADTQYF
TRBJ1-1 - TRBV18 - TGTGCCAGCTCCCCTTACAGAAACACTGAAGCTTTCTTT CASSPYRNTEAFF
TRBJ1-5 - TRBV30 once TGTGCCTGGAGTGTAGATGGCAATCAGCCCCAGCATTTT CAWSVDGNQPQHF
TRBJ2-3 - TRBV7-6 - TGTGCCAGCATCCTTAGGGCAGCTAGCACAGATACGCAGTATTTT CASILRAASTDTQYF
TRBJ1-1 - TRBV6-5 - TGTGCCAGCAGTGTGACGGTGAACACTGAAGCTTTCTTT CASSVTVNTEAFF
TRBJ2-7 - TRBV20-1 - TGCAGTGCTAGAGATCACCGGGCCCCCTACGAGCAGTACTTC CSARDHRAPYEQYF
TRBJ2-7 - TRBV6-5 - TGTGCCAGCAGTTCCGCCCAGCGGGCTTCCTACGAGCAGTACTTC CASSSAQRASYEQYF
TRBJ2-5 - TRBV20-1 - TGCAGTGCTAACAGGGTACAGGTGACCCAGTACTTC CSANRVQVTQYF
TRBJ1-3 - TRBV5-4 - TGTGCCGGCCAGAGTCTCTCTGGAAACACCATATATTTT CAGQSLSGNTIYF
TRBJ2-1 - TRBV28 - TGTGCCAGCAGTTTGAGGAATGAGCAGTTCTTC CASSLRNEQFF
TRBJ1-4 - TRBV15 - TGTGCCACCAGCCTGGGCAGTCGGGGTGAAAAACTGTTTTTT CATSLGSRGEKLFF
TRBJ2-3 TRBD1 TRBV5-1 - TGCGCCAGCCGCCAACAGGGGAGCACAGATACGCAGTATTTT CASRQQGSTDTQYF
TRBJ1-1 - TRBV6-4 - TGTGCCAGCAGGGACTCCAACTCGAACACTGAAGCTTTCTTT CASRDSNSNTEAFF
TRBJ2-7 - TRBV28 - TGTGCCAGCAGTTTATTCGGGCAGTGGGGTTATGAGCAGTACTTC CASSLFGQWGYEQYF